The 23 T cell receptor beta chains reported below all come from one sample, sequenced in a study of response to subunit inactivated influenza vaccine. TCRdb fed the RT-PCR reads into MiXCR, producing one record per CDR3 protein. The sample lists 400,000 to 550,000 distinct CDR3 sequences, about 25% seen once, with approximately 2% in the top ten. This specimen consisted of CD4+ T cells sorted from PBMCs, obtained 5 days after vaccination. The origin of the receptors is a man between 45 and 60 years old who received an inactivated influenza vaccine.

This clonotype was recorded only once. A clone one base away is much larger, so this may be a read error. This chain joins TRBV5-4 and TRBJ2-5, with 12 positions matching TRBD2. Looked up from germline, CDR1 is SGHNT and CDR2 is YYREEE (reference sequence). V lost 5 bases to trimming and J lost 3 bases; unmatched junction nucleotides: 5. The CDR3 is 15 amino acids. CDR3 in DNA: TGTGCCAGCAGTTTTAGACTAGCGGGGGAAGAGACCCAGTACTTC. Translated: CASSFRLAGEETQYF.

The rearrangement joins TRBV10-1 to TRBJ1-3; 7 positions agree with TRBD1. CDR3 size: 15 residues. Unmatched junction bases numbered 9, after V lost 6 bases and J lost 4 bases. From germline, CDR1 is WNHNN and CDR2 SYGVQD (reference sequence). CDR3 DNA sequence: TGCGCCAGCAGGGAGACAGGGCGACGAGGAAACACCATATATTTT. Its protein product is CASRETGRRGNTIYF.

The rearrangement uses TRBV5-1 and TRBJ2-3; D gene unclear. This CDR3 comprises 15 residues. CDR1 is SGHRS and CDR2 is YFSETQ in the germline V gene. V was cut by 3 bases and J by 1 base, with 12 bases left in between. The CDR3 sequence: CASSSLTVGTDTQYF. In DNA form, the CDR3 reads TGCGCCAGCAGCTCCTTAACGGTGGGCACAGATACGCAGTATTTT. Based on the CDR3 plus reference TRBV5-1 and TRBJ2-3, the full variable domain is KAGVTQTPRYLIKTRGQQVTLSCSPISGHRSVSWYQQTPGQGLQFLFEYFSETQRNKGNFPGRFSGRQFSNSRSEMNVSTLELGDSALYLCASSSLTVGTDTQYFGPGTRLTVL.

The rearrangement uses TRBV9 and TRBJ2-7, with 8 bases lining up with TRBD1. There are 15 residues in the CDR3. Trimming took 1 base from V and 4 from J; bases not matched to a gene: 7. Germline loops: CDR1 SGDLS, CDR2 YYNGEE. CDR3 residues: CASSVSWDRIYEQYF. The DNA of the CDR3 is TGTGCCAGCAGCGTATCCTGGGACAGGATTTACGAGCAGTACTTC.

This clonotype was seen only a few times. The J gene is TRBJ1-5, the V gene TRBV20-1, with 11 positions matching TRBD1. Germline-derived CDR1 and CDR2 are DFQATT and SNEGSKA (reference sequence). This CDR3 contains 14 residues. Trimming at V came to 6 bases and at J to 11 bases, leaving 12 bases not matched to a gene. The CDR3 DNA sequence: TGCAGTGCGCGAACGGGACAGGGGGTAGGGTCCCAGCATTTT. Its protein product is CSARTGQGVGSQHF.

This chain links TRBV20-1 with TRBJ1-1; perhaps TRBD1 as D (5 bases). V was shortened by 5 bases and J by 4 bases, with 14 bases between the two germline ends. Germline V gives CDR1 DFQATT, CDR2 SNEGSKA (reference sequence). This CDR3 spans 13 amino acids. The CDR3 region has the DNA TGCAGTGCTCCACGGCCCGGGGGCACTGAAGCTTTCTTT. It is translated as CSAPRPGGTEAFF.

This clonotype was observed a handful of times. The chain links TRBV11-1 to TRBJ2-2; TRBD2 matches 10 bases. Germline-derived CDR1 and CDR2 are SGHAT and FQDESV (reference sequence). With V trimmed by 1 base and J by 2 bases, 10 bases remained unmatched. This CDR3 is built from 19 residues. CDR3 coding DNA: TGTGCCAGCAGCTTAGGGACTAGCGGATATCAAATAAACACCGGGGAGCTGTTTTTT. Protein product: CASSLGTSGYQINTGELFF.

Only a few counts were recorded for this clonotype. The CDR3 reads CASSLASGYQDTQYF. CDR3 in DNA: TGTGCCAGCAGTTTGGCCTCGGGATATCAAGATACGCAGTATTTT. The chain is built from TRBV28 and TRBJ2-3; tentatively, D is TRBD2 (5 bases). This CDR3 is 15 amino acids long. Germline V gives CDR1 MDHEN, CDR2 SYDVKM. Between the trimmed V and J ends, which lost 3 bases and 5 bases, there was a span of 15 bases.

The chain has TRBV4-2 and TRBJ2-7; the match to TRBD2 covers 8 bases. The CDR3 is 15 amino acids. J lost 5 bases, V lost 4 bases, and 10 bases had no gene match. From germline, CDR1 is LGHNA and CDR2 YNFKEQ. The CDR3 DNA is TGTGCCAGCAGCCCAGCGACCGGGACTAGGCACGAGCAGTACTTC. It specifies CASSPATGTRHEQYF.

The chain is built from TRBV16 and TRBJ2-3, with D tentatively TRBD1 (5 bases). The germline CDR1 and CDR2 sequences are KGHSY and FQNENV. V shed 4 bases and J shed 7 bases, with 12 bases lying between them. This CDR3 is built from 13 residues. Here the CDR3 DNA reads TGTGCCAGCAGCCCAGAAACAGGCTATACGCAGTATTTT. Its protein product is CASSPETGYTQYF. Variable domain in full (rest from reference TRBV16 and TRBJ2-3): GEEVAQTPKHLVRGEGQKAKLYCAPIKGHSYVFWYQQVLKNEFKFLISFQNENVFDETGMPKERFSAKCLPNSPCSLEIQATKLEDSAVYFCASSPETGYTQYFGPGTRLTVL.

For this clonotype: A much larger clone lies one base from this, so it may be a read error. The rearrangement joins TRBV27 to TRBJ2-5, with 10 bases fitting TRBD1. The CDR3 contains 13 residues. The V segment lost 6 bases and the J segment 3 bases; nucleotides outside the gene matches: 1. CDR1 MNHEY and CDR2 SMNVEV come from the germline V gene (reference sequence). The CDR3 bases are TGTGCCAGCAGGACAGGGGGCGAAGAGACCCAGTACTTC. It yields the protein CASRTGGEETQYF.

This clonotype was picked up a small number of times. The chain employs TRBV3-1 and TRBJ2-1, with 7 bases aligning to TRBD2. The CDR3 consists of 15 residues. The germline V gene encodes CDR1 LGHDT and CDR2 YNNKEL (reference sequence). V was pared by 2 bases and J by 5 bases, with 6 bases of the junction left unmatched. The CDR3 loop is CASSQRASGNNEQFF. DNA for the CDR3: TGTGCCAGCAGCCAACGTGCTAGCGGTAACAATGAGCAGTTCTTC.

The rearrangement uses TRBV5-1 and TRBJ1-6; 8 bases are shared with TRBD1. The junction had 10 bases not matched to a gene; V was cut back by 4 bases and J by 10 bases. Germline CDR1 reads SGHRS; CDR2 reads YFSETQ. This CDR3 comprises 15 residues. The CDR3 here is CASSDMDRAMSPLHF. CDR3 DNA: TGCGCCAGCAGCGATATGGACAGGGCCATGTCACCCCTCCACTTT.

This chain connects TRBV7-2 to TRBJ2-3; TRBD2 is a possible D gene (6 bases). The CDR3 totals 15 residues. The germline V gene has CDR1 SGHTA and CDR2 FQGNSA. Trimming took off 1 base at V and 6 bases at J, with 14 bases between the two ends. CDR3 nucleotides: TGTGCCAGCAGCTTAGTACGTAATCGGGGGGATACGCAGTATTTT. The encoded protein is CASSLVRNRGDTQYF.

The chain recombines TRBV9 with TRBJ2-2; 7 bases map to TRBD2. Germline trimming cut 8 bases from V and 1 base from J; bases unmatched to any gene: 5. Germline CDR1 is SGDLS and CDR2 is YYNGEE. The CDR3 covers 14 residues. CDR3 nucleotide sequence: TGTGCCAGTCGGGAGGTGGAGAACACCGGGGAGCTGTTTTTT. It is translated as CASREVENTGELFF.

The genes are TRBV6-2 or TRBV6-3 and TRBJ2-7; maybe TRBD2 (5 bases). Trimming cost V 5 bases and J 3 bases, with 17 bases left between them. CDR1 is MNHEY, CDR2 SVGEGT, per germline. The CDR3 length is 15 residues. CDR3 DNA sequence: TGTGCCAGCAGTCAAAGACTCTGGAGGTACTACGAGCAGTACTTC. It encodes CASSQRLWRYYEQYF.

The chain employs TRBV5-1 and TRBJ2-1, with D possibly TRBD2 on 5 matching bases. Trimming took 7 bases from V and 0 from J, leaving 11 bases between them. The CDR3 is made up of 14 amino acids. CDR1 and CDR2 from the germline V gene are SGHRS and YFSETQ. The CDR3 DNA is TGCGCCAGCGGCAAACTAGACTCCTACAATGAGCAGTTCTTC. It translates to CASGKLDSYNEQFF. Looking up the rest from reference TRBV5-1 and TRBJ2-1 gives the full variable domain: KAGVTQTPRYLIKTRGQQVTLSCSPISGHRSVSWYQQTPGQGLQFLFEYFSETQRNKGNFPGRFSGRQFSNSRSEMNVSTLELGDSALYLCASGKLDSYNEQFFGPGTRLTVL.

This clonotype has a count of ten or more. The chain is built from TRBV5-5 and TRBJ2-5; maybe TRBD2 (7 bases). This CDR3 is built from 16 residues. The germline CDR1 and CDR2 sequences are SGHKS and YYEKEE (reference sequence). V lost 1 base and J lost 2, with 15 bases in between. The CDR3 here is CASSLSNGGRQETQYF. The DNA of the CDR3 is TGTGCCAGCAGCTTGTCGAACGGGGGGCGTCAAGAGACCCAGTACTTC.

In this sample, this clonotype turned up a few times. This chain joins TRBV12-3 or TRBV12-4 and TRBJ2-3; maybe TRBD2 (7 bases). This CDR3 comprises 15 residues. The V end lost 0 bases, the J end lost 4 bases, and 11 bases lay between the germline ends. In DNA form, the CDR3 reads TGTGCCAGCAGTTTAGCGGGGGGGCAGGCAGATACGCAGTATTTT. It specifies CASSLAGGQADTQYF.

The sample holds a few counts of this clonotype. The chain couples TRBV20-1 to TRBJ1-1, with D tentatively TRBD1 (5 bases). V shed 3 bases and J shed 4 bases, with 18 bases lying between them. This CDR3 is built from 15 residues. Germline CDR1 and CDR2: DFQATT and SNEGSKA (reference sequence). CDR3 sequence (DNA): TGCAGTGCTAGGAGGGGAGGAGGGGCAGGCACTGAAGCTTTCTTT. Translation gives CSARRGGGAGTEAFF.

V gene TRBV28 combines with J gene TRBJ2-2, with D possibly TRBD2 on 6 matching bases. The CDR3 sequence is 15 residues long. The germline gives CDR1 MDHEN, CDR2 SYDVKM. Between the trimmed V and J ends, which lost 8 bases and 7 bases, there was a span of 20 bases. The CDR3 DNA follows: TGTGCCAGCTCGAACGCCCCGGGGGTGTACGGGGAGCTGTTTTTT. Amino acid sequence: CASSNAPGVYGELFF.

This clonotype was seen only a few times. The gene calls are TRBV4-2 and TRBJ1-4, with D tentatively TRBD1 (6 bases). Trimming took off 4 bases at V and 3 bases at J, with 18 bases between the two ends. The V gene's germline CDR1 is LGHNA and CDR2 YNFKEQ. The CDR3 is made up of 17 amino acids. This CDR3 is CASSPTANTGSNEKLFF. The CDR3 DNA sequence: TGTGCCAGCAGCCCGACGGCCAACACAGGGTCTAATGAAAAACTGTTTTTT.

This chain connects TRBV11-2 to TRBJ2-3, with TRBD2 as a possible D gene (7 bases). Trimming pared 3 bases from V and 1 base from J, leaving 17 bases between. The CDR3 extends over 17 amino acids. Germline V CDR1 and CDR2: SGHAT, FQNNGV. The CDR3 bases are TGTGCCAGCAGCTTCGCACCCTGGGGGGGCGGCACAGATACGCAGTATTTT. Translation gives CASSFAPWGGGTDTQYF.